These 22 T cell receptor beta chains came from one sample sequenced in a study of human T cells and chemical hapten exposure. In TCRdb, the RACE reads were re-called with MiXCR into one record per CDR3 protein. The repertoire holds under 200,000 distinct CDR3 sequences, with under 35% as singletons. Time point described: pre-sensitization, week 0. Treatment given: therapeutic diphenylcyclopropenone sensitization with weekly scalp DPC. This sample comprised whole blood, obtained in connection with sensitization to the hapten diphenylcyclopropenone (DPC). The receptors come from a woman aged 25 to 45 with alopecia areata. Some clones in this sample may be carry-over from other donors' samples.

This clonotype showed up just a few times. The CDR3 is CASSPGEGTYGYTF. As DNA, the CDR3 is TGCGCCAGCAGCCCCGGCGAGGGTACCTATGGCTACACCTTC. The J gene is TRBJ1-2, the V gene TRBV5-1; D uncertain. The CDR3 totals 14 residues. Trimming removed 4 bases at V and 4 bases at J, with 14 bases between. CDR1 is SGHRS, CDR2 YFSETQ, per germline.

V gene TRBV29-1 combines with J gene TRBJ2-5, with TRBD1 as a possible D gene (5 bases). The CDR3 totals 13 residues. Deletions cut 6 bases from V and 5 bases from J, with 16 bases between. Germline V gives CDR1 SQVTM, CDR2 ANQGSEA. The CDR3 coding sequence is TGCAGCGTAAGGGGAAAAGTTTTGGAGACCCAGTACTTC. Protein: CSVRGKVLETQYF.

A few counts support this clonotype. This chain links TRBV6-1 with TRBJ1-5, with D maybe TRBD1 (5 bases). This CDR3 has 15 amino acids. Germline lookup yields CDR1 MNHNS and CDR2 SASEGT. V was clipped by 0 bases and J by 4 bases, with 10 bases between them. The CDR3 nucleotides read TGTGCCAGCAGTGAAGCAGGAGGGGTAAATCAGCCCCAGCATTTT. This gives the protein CASSEAGGVNQPQHF.

This clonotype was seen more than once but under ten times. The chain couples TRBV29-1 to TRBJ2-5; a possible D gene is TRBD1 (6 bases). The CDR3 runs 14 residues. V shed 6 bases and J shed 5 bases, with 19 bases lying between them. Germline loops: CDR1 SQVTM, CDR2 ANQGSEA. The CDR3 sequence: CSVYGAGEKETQYF. In DNA, the CDR3 is TGCAGCGTATATGGGGCAGGGGAGAAGGAGACCCAGTACTTC.

This clonotype was counted at least ten times. The CDR3 bases are TGCAGCGTCGCCAGGGGAACGACCGGGGAGCTGTTTTTT. Translated, it gives CSVARGTTGELFF. The V call is TRBV29-1, the J call TRBJ2-2, with TRBD1 as a possible D gene (6 bases). The CDR3 runs to 13 residues. Between the trimmed V and J ends, which lost 6 bases and 5 bases, there was a span of 13 bases. Germline assignment: CDR1 SQVTM and CDR2 ANQGSEA.

This chain uses TRBV29-1 with TRBJ2-1; 8 bases map to TRBD2. The junction had 5 bases not matched to a gene; V was cut back by 7 bases and J by 6 bases. This CDR3 spans 12 amino acids. Looked up from germline, CDR1 is SQVTM and CDR2 is ANQGSEA. The CDR3 DNA follows: TGCAGCGCCGCTACTAGCGGCAATGAGCAGTTCTTC. Residues: CSAATSGNEQFF.

This clonotype turned up a few times. The chain employs TRBV4-1 and TRBJ2-5, with 7 positions matching TRBD1. Germline lookup yields CDR1 MGHRA and CDR2 YSYEKL. The CDR3 has 15 amino acids. Trimming removed 3 bases from V and 2 bases from J; junction bases left unmatched: 6. CDR3: CASSHHDRDQETQYF. As DNA, the CDR3 is TGCGCCAGCAGCCATCACGACAGGGATCAAGAGACCCAGTACTTC.

V is TRBV11-2 and J is TRBJ2-2; D perhaps matches TRBD1 (6 bases). The CDR3 sequence is 13 residues long. Germline V gives CDR1 SGHAT, CDR2 FQNNGV. The V and J ends lost 1 base and 13 bases respectively, with 13 bases between them. The CDR3 sequence is CASSLGGLRGLFF. In nucleotides, the CDR3 is TGTGCCAGCAGCTTAGGGGGGCTACGAGGGCTGTTTTTT.

This clonotype came up a few times. The chain recombines TRBV29-1 with TRBJ1-2; D may be TRBD1 (5 bases). Deletions cut 6 bases from V and 10 bases from J, with 12 bases between. Germline V CDR1 and CDR2: SQVTM, ANQGSEA. The CDR3 sequence is 10 residues long. The CDR3 DNA is TGCAGCGTCCGGGACTCTCTCTACACCTTC. This gives the protein CSVRDSLYTF.

CDR3 residues: CSVVGRDSTDTQYF. CDR3 sequence (DNA): TGCAGCGTTGTTGGCCGGGACTCCACAGATACGCAGTATTTT. The genes are TRBV29-1 and TRBJ2-3, with D possibly TRBD2 on 6 matching bases. In germline, CDR1 is SQVTM, CDR2 ANQGSEA. The CDR3 has 14 residues. The V end lost 4 bases, the J end lost 2 bases, and 13 bases lay between the germline ends.

This clonotype has only a few counts. This chain uses TRBV28 with TRBJ2-3; 11 bases match TRBD2. This CDR3 has 15 residues. Germline CDR1 reads MDHEN; CDR2 reads SYDVKM. V dropped 7 bases and J dropped 9; count of bases not matched to a gene: 12. The CDR3, as DNA: TGTGCCAGCACGGCCGGACTAGCGGGCTGGGTGACGCAGTATTTT. Its translation is CASTAGLAGWVTQYF.

The V gene is TRBV7-2, the J gene TRBJ2-1; no reliable D call. Trimming took 5 bases from V and 6 from J, leaving 23 bases between them. The CDR3 sequence is 17 residues long. Germline-derived CDR1 and CDR2 are SGHTA and FQGNSA. The CDR3 is CASSRLPHGSFSNEQFF. The CDR3 DNA reads TGTGCCAGCAGCCGCCTCCCCCACGGGTCCTTCAGCAATGAGCAGTTCTTC.

A few counts support this clonotype. The CDR3 bases are TGTGCCAGCAGCTCCGGAGGACAGGGGGACTACGAGCAGTACTTC. Translated: CASSSGGQGDYEQYF. The chain carries TRBV28 and TRBJ2-7, with 10 bases that match TRBD1. This CDR3 is 15 amino acids long. CDR1 MDHEN and CDR2 SYDVKM come from the germline V gene. V lost 6 bases, J lost 3 bases, and 8 bases stayed unmatched.

V is TRBV6-4 and J is TRBJ2-1, with 8 bases lining up with TRBD2. The germline gives CDR1 MRHNA, CDR2 SNTAGT. The CDR3 is made up of 15 amino acids. Germline trimming cut 3 bases from V and 2 bases from J; bases unmatched to any gene: 3. The CDR3, as DNA: TGTGCCAGCAGTGAAGCGGGGGAGGCCTACAATGAGCAGTTCTTC. Translated, it gives CASSEAGEAYNEQFF.

This clonotype was counted between two and nine times. The rearrangement links TRBV11-1 to TRBJ2-3; maybe TRBD1 (6 bases). The CDR3 is made up of 15 amino acids. V was pared by 1 base and J by 1 base, with 9 bases between. The germline CDR1 and CDR2 sequences are SGHAT and FQDESV (reference sequence). CDR3 coding DNA: TGTGCCAGCAGCTTAGTGGGGGCCGGCACAGATACGCAGTATTTT. This codes for CASSLVGAGTDTQYF.

The CDR3 sequence is CASSQMDRGGESPLHF. The CDR3 DNA reads as TGTGCCAGCAGCCAAATGGACAGGGGTGGTGAATCACCCCTCCACTTT. The rearrangement uses TRBV14 and TRBJ1-6, with TRBD1 identical over 9 bases. The germline V gene has CDR1 SGHDN and CDR2 FVKESK. The CDR3 has 16 residues. Trimming removed 2 bases from V and 10 bases from J; junction bases left unmatched: 9.

The chain couples TRBV4-3 to TRBJ1-4; no firm D call. Germline V gene sequence: CDR1 LGHNA, CDR2 YSLEER. CDR3 length: 14 amino acids. With 1 base removed from V and 8 bases from J, the gap between germline ends came to 11 bases. The CDR3 loop is CASSQGGNREKLFF. The CDR3 region has the DNA TGCGCCAGCAGCCAAGGGGGTAATCGGGAAAAACTGTTTTTT.

This clonotype was picked up a small number of times. The chain couples TRBV28 to TRBJ1-5, with 9 bases fitting TRBD1. CDR1 MDHEN and CDR2 SYDVKM come from the germline V gene. Unmatched junction bases numbered 8, after V lost 8 bases and J lost 6 bases. The CDR3 is made up of 14 amino acids. CDR3 region: CASRGQGPAQPQHF. CDR3 DNA: TGTGCCAGCCGGGGACAGGGACCTGCTCAGCCCCAGCATTTT.

The rearrangement links TRBV5-1 to TRBJ2-5, with D perhaps TRBD2 (5 bases). CDR1 and CDR2 from the germline V gene are SGHRS and YFSETQ. The V and J ends lost 4 bases and 0 bases respectively, with 13 bases between them. The CDR3 totals 15 residues. CDR3 region: CASSRSGEYQETQYF. CDR3 nucleotide sequence: TGCGCCAGCAGCCGCAGCGGAGAGTACCAAGAGACCCAGTACTTC. Full variable domain (remainder filled in from reference TRBV5-1 and TRBJ2-5): KAGVTQTPRYLIKTRGQQVTLSCSPISGHRSVSWYQQTPGQGLQFLFEYFSETQRNKGNFPGRFSGRQFSNSRSEMNVSTLELGDSALYLCASSRSGEYQETQYFGPGTRLLVL.

The chain recombines TRBV18 with TRBJ1-1; the match to TRBD1 covers 7 bases. The CDR3 is 13 residues long. Germline V gives CDR1 KGHSH, CDR2 LQKENI. J lost 1 base, V lost 5 bases, and 1 base had no gene match. The CDR3 sequence: CASSGDRNTEAFF. DNA of the CDR3: TGTGCCAGCTCAGGGGACAGGAACACTGAAGCTTTCTTT.

This clonotype was observed a handful of times. This chain uses TRBV9 with TRBJ2-6; 9 nucleotides match TRBD2. The CDR3 contains 19 residues. The junction had 14 bases not matched to a gene; V was cut back by 4 bases and J by 3 bases. Per the germline V gene, CDR1 is SGDLS and CDR2 is YYNGEE. The CDR3 DNA reads as TGTGCCAGCAGCCCCCAGGACCGCGGGGGGGCCGGTGGGGCCAACGTCCTGACTTTC. Its translation is CASSPQDRGGAGGANVLTF.

This clonotype was observed many times. The chain uses TRBV3-1 and TRBJ1-3; weak D call: TRBD1 (5 bases). The germline V gene encodes CDR1 LGHDT and CDR2 YNNKEL (reference sequence). Trimming removed 4 bases at V and 1 base at J, with 14 bases between. The CDR3 covers 16 residues. CDR3 nucleotides: TGTGCCAGCAGCCCGGGACTGCCCAGGTCTGGAAACACCATATATTTT. Translating it yields CASSPGLPRSGNTIYF.